One sample yielded the 6 T cell receptor beta chains listed below, sequenced in a study of blood T cell repertoires in COVID-19. The table came from immunoSEQ multiplex PCR; TCRdb's copy has only in-frame clones and leaves some out. The sample holds around 64,000 clones; roughly 89% are singletons and the top ten take around 9%. The specimen was peripheral blood. These receptors were collected from a human donor in a cohort sampled during active COVID-19.

CDR3 sequence (DNA): TGTGCCAGCAGTTTGGTTGTGGGGGCAAGTTTGAAAGAGACCCAGTACTTC. It yields the protein CASSLVVGASLKETQYF. The V call is TRBV27, the J call TRBJ2-5; tentative D call: TRBD1 (6 bases). Trimming left V 3 bases short and J 3 bases short, with 20 bases between. Germline V gives CDR1 MNHEY, CDR2 SMNVEV (reference sequence). The CDR3 is 17 residues long.

This chain uses TRBV24-1 with TRBJ2-2; 12 nucleotides line up with TRBD2. J lost 0 bases, V lost 5 bases, and 3 bases had no gene match. The CDR3 totals 17 residues. Germline loops: CDR1 KGHDR, CDR2 SFDVKD. Written as DNA, the CDR3 is TGTGCCACCAGTGCGACTAGCGGGAGAGCGAACACCGGGGAGCTGTTTTTT. Protein sequence: CATSATSGRANTGELFF.

The genes are TRBV7-2 and TRBJ2-7, with TRBD1 matching 7 bases. J was trimmed by 2 bases and V by 2 bases; bases with no gene match: 3. The germline V gene encodes CDR1 SGHTA and CDR2 FQGNSA. The CDR3 contains 14 residues. CDR3 sequence reads: CASSLFQGAYEQYF. The CDR3 nucleotides are TGTGCCAGCAGCTTATTCCAGGGGGCCTACGAGCAGTACTTC.

The rearrangement joins TRBV18 to TRBJ1-5, with TRBD1 identical over 9 bases. Germline values: CDR1 KGHSH, CDR2 LQKENI. Trimming took 2 bases from V and 7 from J; bases not matched to a gene: 6. This CDR3 is built from 15 residues. The CDR3 is CASSPRTGEGQPQHF. CDR3 DNA sequence: TGTGCCAGCTCACCAAGGACAGGGGAGGGCCAGCCCCAGCATTTT.

The chain combines TRBV7-3 with TRBJ2-3; maybe TRBD2 (5 bases). Germline CDR1 is SGHTA and CDR2 is FQGTGA. V lost 5 bases and J lost 1, with 13 bases in between. The CDR3 contains 15 residues. The CDR3 bases are TGTGCCAGCAGCCGGTACCGGGGTGGCACAGATACGCAGTATTTT. It specifies CASSRYRGGTDTQYF. Together with reference TRBV7-3 and TRBJ2-3, the CDR3 gives the full variable domain: GAGVSQTPSNKVTEKGKYVELRCDPISGHTALYWYRQSLGQGPEFLIYFQGTGAADDSGLPNDRFFAVRPEGSVSTLKIQRTERGDSAVYLCASSRYRGGTDTQYFGPGTRLTVL.

This chain connects TRBV5-1 to TRBJ2-1, with TRBD2 matching 12 bases. CDR3 size: 14 residues. Germline loops: CDR1 SGHRS, CDR2 YFSETQ. V shed 2 bases and J 7 bases; nucleotides not matched to a gene: 1. The CDR3 sequence: CASSLLAGGNEQFF. CDR3 sequence (DNA): TGCGCCAGCAGCTTACTAGCGGGGGGTAATGAGCAGTTCTTC. Full variable domain (missing parts from reference TRBV5-1 and TRBJ2-1): KAGVTQTPRYLIKTRGQQVTLSCSPISGHRSVSWYQQTPGQGLQFLFEYFSETQRNKGNFPGRFSGRQFSNSRSEMNVSTLELGDSALYLCASSLLAGGNEQFFGPGTRLTVL.